A single sample is the source of the 10 T cell receptor beta chains below, sequenced in a study of graft-versus-host responses after intestinal transplantation. Method: immunoSEQ multiplex PCR; TCRdb's copy keeps in-frame clones and lacks some. The sample holds more than 80,000 clones; 83% are singletons and the top ten take about 18%. The antigens for these receptors are not known. The sample consisted of unstimulated CD8+ T cells sorted from spleen or lymph node cells, taken before intestinal transplant. Source of these receptors: a human donor who received an intestinal transplant.

V is TRBV5-1 and J is TRBJ1-1; 8 bases match TRBD1. The ends lost 4 bases at V and 5 bases at J; junction bases unmatched: 13. There are 16 residues in the CDR3. CDR1 and CDR2 from the germline V gene are SGHRS and YFSETQ. The CDR3 coding sequence is TGCGCCAGCAGCCCGTGGGGGGCAGGGGGCGAAACTGAAGCTTTCTTT. Amino acids: CASSPWGAGGETEAFF.

V and J are TRBV27 and TRBJ2-5; the match to TRBD1 covers 11 bases. V shed 6 bases and J 2 bases; nucleotides not matched to a gene: 2. The CDR3 runs to 14 residues. CDR1 is MNHEY, CDR2 SMNVEV, per germline (reference sequence). DNA of the CDR3: TGTGCCAGCAGCCGGGACAGGGGGCAAGAGACCCAGTACTTC. Protein sequence: CASSRDRGQETQYF.

This sequence joins TRBV6-5 and TRBJ2-7; 7 nucleotides line up with TRBD1. The CDR3 is 15 amino acids. V was clipped by 10 bases and J by 3 bases; unmatched bases: 15. Germline CDR1 MNHEY, CDR2 SVGAGI. CDR3 sequence (DNA): TGTGCCACCATTCTAGTTCGACAGGGAAGCTACGAGCAGTACTTC. Translating it yields CATILVRQGSYEQYF.

The chain combines TRBV4-1 with TRBJ1-1; no definite D call. Germline V gene sequence: CDR1 MGHRA, CDR2 YSYEKL. CDR3 length: 14 residues. V was cut by 4 bases and J by 0 bases, with 9 bases left in between. The CDR3 loop reads CASSLQSMNTEAFF. The CDR3 bases are TGCGCCAGCAGCCTACAGAGTATGAACACTGAAGCTTTCTTT.

The chain combines TRBV27 with TRBJ2-4, with D uncertain. Germline CDR1 is MNHEY and CDR2 is SMNVEV (reference sequence). Trimming took 0 bases from V and 0 from J, leaving 6 bases between them. The CDR3 sequence is 15 residues long. The CDR3 DNA reads TGTGCCAGCAGTTTATCCCGCCTAGCCAAAAACATTCAGTACTTC. This gives the protein CASSLSRLAKNIQYF.

The genes are TRBV4-1 and TRBJ1-4, with unresolved D. The CDR3 is made up of 15 amino acids. Germline V lookup: CDR1 MGHRA, CDR2 YSYEKL. V dropped 1 base and J dropped 4 bases, with 10 bases sitting between them. CDR3 in DNA: TGCGCCAGCAGCCAAGCGGAGGGAAGTAATGAAAAACTGTTTTTT. Protein: CASSQAEGSNEKLFF.

This chain joins TRBV10-3 and TRBJ2-7; 11 positions match TRBD2. With V trimmed by 3 bases and J by 1 base, 2 bases remained unmatched. Germline assignment: CDR1 ENHRY and CDR2 SYGVKD. CDR3 size: 15 residues. CDR3 sequence: CAISEGLAGSYEQYF. The DNA of the CDR3 is TGTGCCATCAGTGAAGGACTAGCGGGTTCCTACGAGCAGTACTTC.

V usage is TRBV27 and J usage is TRBJ2-1, with TRBD2 identical over 13 bases. V shed 3 bases, J shed 7 bases, and the junction held 9 bases outside the gene matches. CDR1 and CDR2 from the germline V gene are MNHEY and SMNVEV (reference sequence). The CDR3 has 17 amino acids. DNA of the CDR3: TGTGCCAGCAGTTTTCCGGGACTAGCGGGAATGTATAATGAGCAGTTCTTC. Translated: CASSFPGLAGMYNEQFF.

This clone was detected only once. V usage is TRBV6-5 and J usage is TRBJ2-1, with D hard to call. Per germline, CDR1 MNHEY and CDR2 SVGAGI. The V gene lost 2 bases and the J gene lost 4 bases, with 9 bases spanning the gap. The CDR3 runs 14 residues. For the CDR3, the DNA is TGTGCCAGCAGTTACACCCCGGAATACAATGAGCAGTTCTTC. It encodes CASSYTPEYNEQFF.

V usage is TRBV5-4 and J usage is TRBJ1-4; 7 nucleotides match TRBD1. Germline lookup yields CDR1 SGHNT and CDR2 YYREEE (reference sequence). There are 15 residues in the CDR3. V was clipped by 2 bases and J by 4 bases; unmatched bases: 5. CDR3 nucleotide sequence: TGTGCCAGCAGCTTAGGGACAGCCGGTAATGAAAAACTGTTTTTT. The encoded protein is CASSLGTAGNEKLFF.